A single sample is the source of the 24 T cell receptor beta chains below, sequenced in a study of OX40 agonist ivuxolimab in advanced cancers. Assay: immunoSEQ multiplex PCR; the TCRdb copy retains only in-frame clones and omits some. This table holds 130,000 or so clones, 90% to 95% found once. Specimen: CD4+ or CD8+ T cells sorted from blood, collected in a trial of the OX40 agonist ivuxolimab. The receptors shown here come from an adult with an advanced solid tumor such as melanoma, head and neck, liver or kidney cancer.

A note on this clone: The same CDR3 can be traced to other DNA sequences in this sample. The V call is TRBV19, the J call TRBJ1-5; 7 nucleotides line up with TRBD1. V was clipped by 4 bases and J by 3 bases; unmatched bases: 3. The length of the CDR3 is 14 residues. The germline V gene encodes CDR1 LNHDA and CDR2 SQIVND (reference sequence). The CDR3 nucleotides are TGTGCCAGTAGTACGACAGGGCCCAATCAGCCCCAGCATTTT. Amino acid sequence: CASSTTGPNQPQHF.

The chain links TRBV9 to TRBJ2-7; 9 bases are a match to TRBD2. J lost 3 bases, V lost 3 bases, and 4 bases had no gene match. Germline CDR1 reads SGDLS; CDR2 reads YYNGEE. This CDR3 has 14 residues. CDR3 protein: CASSAGTSSYEQYF. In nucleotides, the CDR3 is TGTGCCAGCAGCGCCGGGACTAGCAGCTACGAGCAGTACTTC.

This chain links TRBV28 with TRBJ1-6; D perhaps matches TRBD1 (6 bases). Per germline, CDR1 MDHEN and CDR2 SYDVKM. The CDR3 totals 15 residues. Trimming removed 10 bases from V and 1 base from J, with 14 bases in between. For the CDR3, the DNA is TGTGCCACCACAGGGTTCGTATCCTATAATTCACCCCTCCACTTT. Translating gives CATTGFVSYNSPLHF.

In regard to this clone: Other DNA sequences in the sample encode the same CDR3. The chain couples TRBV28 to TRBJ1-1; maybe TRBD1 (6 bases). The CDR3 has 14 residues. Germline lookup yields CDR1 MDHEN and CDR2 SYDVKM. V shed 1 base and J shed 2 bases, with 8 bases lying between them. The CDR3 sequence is CASSLYRVNTEAFF. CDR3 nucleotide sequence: TGTGCCAGCAGTTTATACAGGGTCAACACTGAAGCTTTCTTT.

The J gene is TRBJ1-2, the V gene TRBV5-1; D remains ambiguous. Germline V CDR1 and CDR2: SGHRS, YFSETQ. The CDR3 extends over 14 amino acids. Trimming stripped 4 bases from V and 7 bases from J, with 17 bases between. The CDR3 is CASSLGKEESGYTF. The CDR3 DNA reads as TGCGCCAGCAGCCTAGGGAAGGAAGAGAGTGGCTACACCTTC. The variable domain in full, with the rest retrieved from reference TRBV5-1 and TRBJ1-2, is KAGVTQTPRYLIKTRGQQVTLSCSPISGHRSVSWYQQTPGQGLQFLFEYFSETQRNKGNFPGRFSGRQFSNSRSEMNVSTLELGDSALYLCASSLGKEESGYTFGSGTRLTVV.

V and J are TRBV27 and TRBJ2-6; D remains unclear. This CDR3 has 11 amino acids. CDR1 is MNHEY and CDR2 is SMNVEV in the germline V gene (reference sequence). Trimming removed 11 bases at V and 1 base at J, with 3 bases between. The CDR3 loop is CASSGANVLTF. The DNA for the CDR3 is TGTGCCTCGTCTGGGGCCAACGTCCTGACTTTC.

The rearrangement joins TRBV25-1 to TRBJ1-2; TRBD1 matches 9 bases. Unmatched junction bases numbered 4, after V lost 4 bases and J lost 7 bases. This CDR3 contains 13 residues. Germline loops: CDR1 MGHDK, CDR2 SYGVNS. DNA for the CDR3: TGTGCCAGCAGTGGCTACAGGGGGCTTGGCTACACCTTC. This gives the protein CASSGYRGLGYTF.

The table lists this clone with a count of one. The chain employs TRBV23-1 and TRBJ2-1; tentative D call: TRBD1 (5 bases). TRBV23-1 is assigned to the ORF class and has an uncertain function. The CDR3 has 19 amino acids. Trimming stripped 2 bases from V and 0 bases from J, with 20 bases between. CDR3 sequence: CASSQEPPTGQSSYNEQFF. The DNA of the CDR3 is TGCGCCAGCAGTCAAGAGCCCCCCACAGGCCAGAGCTCCTACAATGAGCAGTTCTTC.

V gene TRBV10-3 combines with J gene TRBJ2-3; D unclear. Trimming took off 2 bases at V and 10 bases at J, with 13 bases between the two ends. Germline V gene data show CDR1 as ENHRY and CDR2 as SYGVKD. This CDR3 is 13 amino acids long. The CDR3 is CAISEPGQVPQYF. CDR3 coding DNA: TGTGCCATCAGTGAGCCTGGGCAAGTTCCGCAGTATTTT.

The CDR3 sequence is CASSHIGGEDTQYF. In DNA, the CDR3 is TGCGCCAGCAGCCACATAGGGGGGGAGGATACGCAGTATTTT. The chain links TRBV5-1 to TRBJ2-3; TRBD2 might be the D (7 bases). The V and J ends lost 4 bases and 6 bases respectively, with 15 bases between them. The CDR3 runs 14 residues. CDR1 and CDR2 from the germline V gene are SGHRS and YFSETQ.

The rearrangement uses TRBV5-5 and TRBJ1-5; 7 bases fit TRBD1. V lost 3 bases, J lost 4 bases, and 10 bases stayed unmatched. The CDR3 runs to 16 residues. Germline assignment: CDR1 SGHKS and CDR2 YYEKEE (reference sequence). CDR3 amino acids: CASSWQGVSRNQPQHF. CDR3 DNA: TGTGCCAGCAGCTGGCAGGGGGTCAGTAGGAATCAGCCCCAGCATTTT. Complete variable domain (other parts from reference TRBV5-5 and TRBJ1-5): DAGVTQSPTHLIKTRGQQVTLRCSPISGHKSVSWYQQVLGQGPQFIFQYYEKEERGRGNFPDRFSARQFPNYSSELNVNALLLGDSALYLCASSWQGVSRNQPQHFGDGTRLSIL.

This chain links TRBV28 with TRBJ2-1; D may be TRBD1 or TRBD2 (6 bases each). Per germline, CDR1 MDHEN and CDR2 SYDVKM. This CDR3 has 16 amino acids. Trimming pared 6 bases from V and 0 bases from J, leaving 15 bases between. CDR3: CASSNPGGGSYNEQFF. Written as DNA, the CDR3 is TGTGCCAGCAGCAACCCCGGGGGCGGCTCCTACAATGAGCAGTTCTTC.

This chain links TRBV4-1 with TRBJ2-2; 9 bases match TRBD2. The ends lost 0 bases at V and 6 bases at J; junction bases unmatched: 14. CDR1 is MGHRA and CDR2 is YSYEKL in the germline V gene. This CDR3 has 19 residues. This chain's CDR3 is CASSQEPLTVAGESGELFF. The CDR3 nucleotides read TGCGCCAGCAGCCAAGAACCCCTTACGGTAGCGGGAGAGTCCGGGGAGCTGTTTTTT.

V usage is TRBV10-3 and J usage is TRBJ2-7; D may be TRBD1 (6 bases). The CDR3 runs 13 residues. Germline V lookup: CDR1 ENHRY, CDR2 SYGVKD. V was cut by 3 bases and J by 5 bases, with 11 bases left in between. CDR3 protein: CAISEYRDDEQYF. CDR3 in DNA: TGTGCCATCAGTGAATACAGGGACGACGAGCAGTACTTC.

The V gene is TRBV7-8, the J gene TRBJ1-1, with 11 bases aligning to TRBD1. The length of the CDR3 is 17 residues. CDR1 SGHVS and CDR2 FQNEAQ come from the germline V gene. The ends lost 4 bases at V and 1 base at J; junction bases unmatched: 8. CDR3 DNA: TGTGCCAGCAGCTCCGGACAGGGGGCAAGGAGGAACACTGAAGCTTTCTTT. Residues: CASSSGQGARRNTEAFF.

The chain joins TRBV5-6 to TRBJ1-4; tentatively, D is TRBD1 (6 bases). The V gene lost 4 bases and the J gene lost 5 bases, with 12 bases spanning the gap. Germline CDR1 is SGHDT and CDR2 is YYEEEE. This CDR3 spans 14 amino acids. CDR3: CASSPLGGNEKLFF. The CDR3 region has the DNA TGTGCCAGCAGCCCCTTAGGGGGGAATGAAAAACTGTTTTTT.

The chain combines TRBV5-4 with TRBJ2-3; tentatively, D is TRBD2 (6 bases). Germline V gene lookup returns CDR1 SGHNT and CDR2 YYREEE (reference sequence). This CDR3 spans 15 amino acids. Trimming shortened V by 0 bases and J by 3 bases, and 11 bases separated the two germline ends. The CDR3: CASSLALARTDTQYF. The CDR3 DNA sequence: TGTGCCAGCAGCTTGGCCCTAGCGCGGACAGATACGCAGTATTTT.

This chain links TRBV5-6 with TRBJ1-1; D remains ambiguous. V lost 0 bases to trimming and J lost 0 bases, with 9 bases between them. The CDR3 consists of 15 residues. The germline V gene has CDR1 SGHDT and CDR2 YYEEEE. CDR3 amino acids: CASSLVGYMNTEAFF. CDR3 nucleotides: TGTGCCAGCAGCTTGGTTGGATACATGAACACTGAAGCTTTCTTT.

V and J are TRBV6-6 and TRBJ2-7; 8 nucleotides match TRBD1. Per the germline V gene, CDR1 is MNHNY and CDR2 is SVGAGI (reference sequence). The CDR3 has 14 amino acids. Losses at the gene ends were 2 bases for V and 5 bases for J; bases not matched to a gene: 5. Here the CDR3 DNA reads TGTGCCAGCAGTTACGGCAGGGGGCCCAACGAGCAGTACTTC. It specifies CASSYGRGPNEQYF.

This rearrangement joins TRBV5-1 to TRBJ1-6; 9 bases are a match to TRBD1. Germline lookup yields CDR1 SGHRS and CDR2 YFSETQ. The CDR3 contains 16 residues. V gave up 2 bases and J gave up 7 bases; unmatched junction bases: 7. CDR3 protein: CASSLTTGGENSPLHF. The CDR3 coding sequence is TGCGCCAGCAGCTTAACAACAGGGGGCGAGAATTCACCCCTCCACTTT.

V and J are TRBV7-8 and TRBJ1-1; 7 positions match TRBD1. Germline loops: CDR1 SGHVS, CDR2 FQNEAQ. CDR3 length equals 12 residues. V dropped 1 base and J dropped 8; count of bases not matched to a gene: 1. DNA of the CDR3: TGTGCCAGCAGCTTAGGGACAGGCGAAGCTTTCTTT. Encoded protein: CASSLGTGEAFF.

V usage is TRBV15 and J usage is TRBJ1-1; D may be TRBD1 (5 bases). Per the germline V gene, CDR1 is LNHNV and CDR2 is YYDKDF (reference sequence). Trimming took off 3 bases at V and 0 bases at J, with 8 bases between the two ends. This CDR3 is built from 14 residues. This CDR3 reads CATSSGGVNTEAFF. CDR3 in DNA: TGTGCCACCAGCAGTGGGGGGGTGAACACTGAAGCTTTCTTT.

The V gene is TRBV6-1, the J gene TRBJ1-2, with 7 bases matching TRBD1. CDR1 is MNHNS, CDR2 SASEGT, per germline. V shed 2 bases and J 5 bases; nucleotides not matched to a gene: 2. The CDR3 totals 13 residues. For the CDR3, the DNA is TGTGCCAGCAGTGAAACAGGGGATTATGGCTACACCTTC. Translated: CASSETGDYGYTF.

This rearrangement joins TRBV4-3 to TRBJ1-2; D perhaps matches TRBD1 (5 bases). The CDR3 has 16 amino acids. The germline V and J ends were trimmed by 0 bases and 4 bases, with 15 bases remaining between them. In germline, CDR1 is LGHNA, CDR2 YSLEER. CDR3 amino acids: CASSQESWGSPYGYTF. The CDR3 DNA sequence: TGCGCCAGCAGCCAAGAATCTTGGGGCAGCCCCTATGGCTACACCTTC.